Listed below are T cell receptor beta chains from one sample, sequenced in a study of blood T cell repertoires in COVID-19. The protocol was immunoSEQ multiplex PCR, while the TCRdb copy is restricted to in-frame clones and leaves out a portion. Of roughly 75,000 clones listed, over 75% were seen once; the top ten hold approximately 10%. The material sequenced was peripheral blood. The receptors were gathered from a man over 45 with acute or convalescent COVID-19. The CDR3 runs from the conserved cysteine through the conserved F or W. The order of the fields is D gene, J gene, V gene, clone size, CDR3 DNA, CDR3 protein. The D gene is left open where the match is weak. Size tells how often a clone was seen (once, few, many) or the class of an expanded clone, and some rows leave it out.

TRBD2 | TRBJ2-7 | TRBV9 | once | TGTGCCAGCAGCAACCGGACTAGCGGAAAACTATACGAGCAGTACTTC | CASSNRTSGKLYEQYF
TRBD1 | TRBJ2-1 | TRBV10-3 | once | TGTGCCATCAGTGGCTACGGGACAGGGGACAATGAGCAGTTCTTC | CAISGYGTGDNEQFF
NA | TRBJ1-4 | TRBV6-5 | NA | TGTGCCAGCAGTTCCACTTGGACAGAGAGAAATGAAAAACTGTTTTTT | CASSSTWTERNEKLFF
TRBD2 | TRBJ2-7 | TRBV6-5 | NA | TGTGCCAGCAGTTACGGAGCGGGGGCCTCCTACGAGCAGTACTTC | CASSYGAGASYEQYF
NA | TRBJ1-3 | TRBV7-3 | once | TGTGCCAGCAGCTTAGGCGACAGGAGGTCTGGAAACACCATATATTTT | CASSLGDRRSGNTIYF
NA | TRBJ1-6 | TRBV7-2 | NA | TGTGCCAGCAGCCGCCCCCCGGCTCAGGCCCTCCACTTT | CASSRPPAQALHF
NA | TRBJ1-4 | TRBV7-2 | NA | TGTGCCAGCAGCTTAGGGATGGGAAAAAAGGGCGGGGAATGGGAAAAACTGTTTTTT | CASSLGMGKKGGEWEKLFF
NA | TRBJ2-7 | TRBV5-4 | NA | TGTGCCAGCAGCTTGGAGCCCCCCACAGGCTACGAGCAGTACTTC | CASSLEPPTGYEQYF
TRBD1 | TRBJ2-5 | TRBV5-1 | NA | TGCGCCAGCAGCTTGCCCGCCCGGGACAGGGACCACTTTTTGGACCAAGAGACCCAGTACTTC | CASSLPARDRDHFLDQETQYF
NA | TRBJ2-3 | TRBV14 | once | TGTGCCAGCAGCCAACCAACAAGGCAGGCTAGCACAGATACGCAGTATTTT | CASSQPTRQASTDTQYF
NA | TRBJ1-5 | TRBV30 | NA | TGTGCCTATACCGGAGAGGGCAATCAGCCCCAGCATTTT | CAYTGEGNQPQHF
NA | TRBJ2-7 | TRBV25-1 | NA | TGTGCCAGCTCCGCTTGGGGCAGCTCCTACGAGCAGTACTTC | CASSAWGSSYEQYF
TRBD2 | TRBJ2-1 | TRBV28 | NA | TGTGCCAGTAACACGGGAGGAAGGCGGGATGAGCAGTTCTTC | CASNTGGRRDEQFF
NA | TRBJ1-2 | TRBV10-3 | NA | TGTGCCATCAGTGAGTCCGTAGGCGGCGCATGGGGCTACACCTTC | CAISESVGGAWGYTF
TRBD1 | TRBJ1-2 | TRBV9 | NA | TGTGCCAGCAGCGTAGCCGGGACAGCATACTATGGCTACACCTTC | CASSVAGTAYYGYTF
NA | TRBJ1-6 | TRBV5-1 | NA | TGCGCCAGCAGCTTCGAGAATTCACCCCTCCACTTT | CASSFENSPLHF
TRBD1 | TRBJ2-7 | TRBV7-9 | NA | TGTGCCAGCAGCCGAATCTCACAGGGAAGGGGGCCCGAGCAGTACTTC | CASSRISQGRGPEQYF
TRBD1 | TRBJ1-4 | TRBV6-5 | once | TGTGCCAGCAGTTACTCGGGGGACAGGGATGAAAAACTGTTTTTT | CASSYSGDRDEKLFF
TRBD1 | TRBJ1-2 | TRBV6-4 | NA | TGTGCCAGCAGTGACCGTACCAACAGGGGGGCCTACTATGGCTACACCTTC | CASSDRTNRGAYYGYTF
NA | TRBJ1-3 | TRBV3-1/TRBV3-2 | NA | TGTGCCAGCAGCCAAGAAGGACTGAGCTCTGGAAACACCATATATTTT | CASSQEGLSSGNTIYF
NA | TRBJ1-1 | TRBV7-9 | once | TGTGCCAGCAGCCCCATCGGGGGGGCCCTCAACACTGAAGCTTTCTTT | CASSPIGGALNTEAFF
NA | TRBJ2-7 | TRBV12-3/TRBV12-4 | NA | TGTGCCAGCAGTGCCGGACTTGCCTACGAGCAGTACTTC | CASSAGLAYEQYF
NA | TRBJ2-5 | TRBV19 | NA | TGTGCCAGTACTGACAGCCAAGAGACCCAGTACTTC | CASTDSQETQYF
TRBD2 | TRBJ2-3 | TRBV7-2 | NA | TGTGCCAGCAGCTCGGGACTAAGCACAGATACGCAGTATTTT | CASSSGLSTDTQYF
NA | TRBJ2-2 | TRBV29-1 | NA | TGCAGCGTTGAGCGGCTGCGAGACACCGGGGAGCTGTTTTTT | CSVERLRDTGELFF
NA | TRBJ2-7 | TRBV5-1 | NA | TGCGCCAGCAGCAGCGGGCTCCAGACCCAAACCTACGAGCAGTACTTC | CASSSGLQTQTYEQYF
NA | TRBJ1-1 | TRBV19 | NA | TGTGCCAGTAGTAGACAGACTTTAAACACTGAAGCTTTCTTT | CASSRQTLNTEAFF
TRBD2 | TRBJ2-3 | TRBV10-3 | NA | TGTGCCATCAGTTCGACTAGCGGGGGGACCACAGATACGCAGTATTTT | CAISSTSGGTTDTQYF
TRBD2 | TRBJ2-1 | TRBV2 | NA | TGTGCCAGCAATGGACTAGCGGGAGTATACAATGAGCAGTTCTTC | CASNGLAGVYNEQFF
NA | TRBJ1-4 | TRBV2 | NA | TGTGCCAGCCTCGTTACAACTAATGAAAAACTGTTTTTT | CASLVTTNEKLFF
TRBD2 | TRBJ2-7 | TRBV29-1 | NA | TGCAGCGTTGTCCGGGCTAGCGGGAGGGCCGGGGACGAGCAGTACTTC | CSVVRASGRAGDEQYF
NA | TRBJ1-2 | TRBV7-8 | NA | TGTGCCAGCAGCTTAGCCCCCGGGGGGGCCGCTAACTATGGCTACACCTTC | CASSLAPGGAANYGYTF
TRBD2 | TRBJ2-1 | TRBV3-1/TRBV3-2 | NA | TGTGCCAGCAGCCTTGGGACTAGCGGGTCCGAGCAGTTCTTC | CASSLGTSGSEQFF
NA | TRBJ2-2 | TRBV28 | NA | TGTGCCAGCAGTTTAGGGGTGGTCGGGGACACCGGGGAGCTGTTTTTT | CASSLGVVGDTGELFF
NA | TRBJ2-1 | TRBV9 | NA | TGTGCCAGCAGCGTAGGCGGGAATACCTACAATGAGCAGTTCTTC | CASSVGGNTYNEQFF
NA | TRBJ2-1 | TRBV4-3 | NA | TGCGCCAGCAGCCAAGTAACGCGGGACGGCGACGCCTACAATGAGCAGTTCTTC | CASSQVTRDGDAYNEQFF
NA | TRBJ2-5 | TRBV11-3 | NA | TGTGCCAGCAGCTTAGGGGCCACCGAAGAGACCCAGTACTTC | CASSLGATEETQYF
NA | TRBJ2-1 | TRBV27 | NA | TGTGCCAGCAGGGAGGACAGCCTGAGCTCCTACAATGAGCAGTTCTTC | CASREDSLSSYNEQFF
TRBD2 | TRBJ2-1 | TRBV2 | NA | TGTGCCAGCAGCGCTAGCGGGAGCTCCTACAATGAGCAGTTCTTC | CASSASGSSYNEQFF
NA | TRBJ1-2 | TRBV9 | NA | TGTGCCAGCAGCTATAGCGGGGGACCACGCTATGGCTACACCTTC | CASSYSGGPRYGYTF
TRBD1 | TRBJ1-6 | TRBV30 | NA | TGTGCCTCCGGCGGGACAGGGGTCCAAACCCTCCACTTT | CASGGTGVQTLHF
NA | TRBJ1-2 | TRBV28 | NA | TGTGCCAGCAGGATGATAGGGGGCTATGGCTACACCTTC | CASRMIGGYGYTF
TRBD1 | TRBJ2-1 | TRBV7-2 | NA | TGTGCCAGCAGCCCCCCGACAGGGTATTTTGAGCAGTTCTTC | CASSPPTGYFEQFF
NA | TRBJ2-6 | TRBV7-9 | few | TGTGCCAGCAGCCAAAGGGGAAGCTCTGGGGCCAACGTCCTGACTTTC | CASSQRGSSGANVLTF
TRBD2 | TRBJ2-7 | TRBV10-2 | NA | TGCGCCAGCAGTGAATCCCGGGGACTAGTTTCCTACGAGCAGTACTTC | CASSESRGLVSYEQYF
NA | TRBJ2-7 | TRBV5-4 | once | TGTGCCAGCAGCTCGTCCACAGGCGAGCAGTACTTC | CASSSSTGEQYF
NA | TRBJ1-1 | TRBV18 | NA | TGTGCCAGCTCACCAGAGGTTGACACTGAAGCTTTCTTT | CASSPEVDTEAFF
TRBD2 | TRBJ2-7 | TRBV9 | NA | TGTGCCAGCAGCGTAGAGGCTAGCGGGAGCTACGAGCAGTACTTC | CASSVEASGSYEQYF
NA | TRBJ1-1 | TRBV5-4 | NA | TGTGCCAGCAGCTTTGGGGGCAGGAACACTGAAGCTTTCTTT | CASSFGGRNTEAFF
NA | TRBJ1-2 | TRBV4-3 | NA | TGCGCCAGCAGCCAAGAACGAAACCCGGTACTTAACTATGGCTACACCTTC | CASSQERNPVLNYGYTF
TRBD1 | TRBJ1-4 | TRBV5-1 | NA | TGCGCCAGCAGCTCGACAGGGGGCGATGAAAAACTGTTTTTT | CASSSTGGDEKLFF
NA | TRBJ1-5 | TRBV28 | few | TGTGCCAGCAGCCCCGGGGGTAGCAATCAGCCCCAGCATTTT | CASSPGGSNQPQHF
NA | TRBJ2-1 | TRBV11-2 | NA | TGTGCCAGCAGCTCCAGACCCGGGACAAATTTGTTCTTC | CASSSRPGTNLFF
NA | TRBJ1-3 | TRBV15 | NA | TGTGCCACCAGCAGAGACAGGGTGGTTGGAAACACCATATATTTT | CATSRDRVVGNTIYF